What follows are 11 T cell receptor beta chains derived from one specimen sequenced in a study of blood T cell repertoires in COVID-19. Sequenced by immunoSEQ multiplex PCR; TCRdb stores in-frame clones only, minus some. The profile covers about 96,000 clones, with less than 85% appearing a single time and 15% to 20% taken by the ten largest. What was sequenced was peripheral blood. These receptor sequences come from a woman aged 60-75 years with acute or convalescent COVID-19.

The V call is TRBV2, the J call TRBJ2-2; 12 nucleotides agree with TRBD2. The V gene end was trimmed by 6 bases and the J gene end by 5 bases; junction bases not matched to a gene: 16. Germline V gene sequence: CDR1 SNHLY, CDR2 FYNNEI. The CDR3 is made up of 19 amino acids. The CDR3 sequence: CASSGLTSGGPGWTGELFF. The CDR3 nucleotides read TGTGCCAGCAGCGGCTTGACTAGCGGGGGCCCTGGATGGACCGGGGAGCTGTTTTTT.

The genes are TRBV5-1 and TRBJ1-3; D not resolved. CDR1 and CDR2 from the germline V gene are SGHRS and YFSETQ. The CDR3 spans 15 residues. V was trimmed by 4 bases and J by 1 base, leaving 12 bases between them. For the CDR3, the DNA is TGCGCCAGCAGCCCTGGCGGGAATTCTGGAAACACCATATATTTT. Translation gives CASSPGGNSGNTIYF.

This clone occurred once. The V and J genes are TRBV30 and TRBJ2-5; D possibly corresponds to TRBD2 (5 bases). V was pared by 2 bases and J by 5 bases, with 15 bases between. Germline loops: CDR1 GTSNPN, CDR2 SVGIG (reference sequence). The CDR3 has 14 residues. CDR3 in amino acids: CAWSRGLSRETQYF. The CDR3 DNA follows: TGTGCCTGGAGTAGAGGGTTATCCCGGGAGACCCAGTACTTC. Drawing the rest from reference TRBV30 and TRBJ2-5, the complete variable domain is SQTIHQWPATLVQPVGSPLSLECTVEGTSNPNLYWYRQAAGRGLQLLFYSVGIGQISSEVPQNLSASRPQDRQFILSSKKLLLSDSGFYLCAWSRGLSRETQYFGPGTRLLVL.

The chain uses TRBV10-2 and TRBJ2-7; 9 bases are shared with TRBD2. The germline gives CDR1 WSHSY, CDR2 SAAADI. V lost 8 bases to trimming and J lost 2 bases; unmatched junction nucleotides: 7. There are 14 residues in the CDR3. In DNA, the CDR3 is TGCGCCAGCGGTCTGGCGGGGGGGCCCTACGAGCAGTACTTC. Amino acids: CASGLAGGPYEQYF.

This rearrangement joins TRBV5-4 to TRBJ2-5, with 7 nucleotides matching TRBD1. V lost 4 bases to trimming and J lost 1 base; unmatched junction nucleotides: 1. CDR1 is SGHNT and CDR2 is YYREEE in the germline V gene (reference sequence). The CDR3 is 13 amino acids. The CDR3 reads CASSRDSQETQYF. The CDR3 bases are TGTGCCAGCAGCCGGGACAGCCAAGAGACCCAGTACTTC. Full variable domain (missing parts from reference TRBV5-4 and TRBJ2-5): ETGVTQSPTHLIKTRGQQVTLRCSSQSGHNTVSWYQQALGQGPQFIFQYYREEENGRGNFPPRFSGLQFPNYSSELNVNALELDDSALYLCASSRDSQETQYFGPGTRLLVL.

The V and J genes are TRBV28 and TRBJ2-4; 11 nucleotides line up with TRBD2. Trimming took 6 bases from V and 6 from J; bases not matched to a gene: 1. This CDR3 is 13 amino acids long. Per the germline V gene, CDR1 is MDHEN and CDR2 is SYDVKM. The CDR3 DNA is TGTGCCAGCAGACTAGCGGGGGCAAACATTCAGTACTTC. Its protein is CASRLAGANIQYF.

This chain links TRBV28 with TRBJ2-1; 9 bases map to TRBD2. This CDR3 comprises 15 residues. The trim removed 7 bases at V and 9 bases at J, leaving 13 bases unmatched. Germline assignment: CDR1 MDHEN and CDR2 SYDVKM. CDR3 region: CASTSHGGGVAEQFF. The CDR3 coding sequence is TGTGCCAGCACCTCCCATGGCGGGGGGGTGGCTGAGCAGTTCTTC.

In nucleotides, the CDR3 is TGTGCCAGCAGCGTACAGAACACCGGGGAGCTGTTTTTT. Its protein is CASSVQNTGELFF. V is TRBV9 and J is TRBJ2-2; D remains ambiguous. CDR3 length: 13 amino acids. The V end was cut by 1 base, the J end by 1 base, with 2 bases between. Germline CDR1 is SGDLS and CDR2 is YYNGEE.

This clone appeared a few times. The chain couples TRBV21-1 to TRBJ2-5; the table's D call of TRBD2 was not tested on the DNA. TRBV21-1 is a recognized pseudogene. This CDR3 region has 16 residues. CDR3 protein: CASSKETSGDQETQYF. CDR3 bases: TGTGCCAGCAGCAAAGAAACTAGCGGGGACCAAGAGACCCAGTACTTC.

The chain combines TRBV2 with TRBJ1-2; no clear D gene. The CDR3 extends over 15 amino acids. V was shortened by 8 bases and J by 8 bases, with 24 bases between the two germline ends. Germline CDR1 reads SNHLY; CDR2 reads FYNNEI. The CDR3: CASETPGFNLAGYTF. The DNA of the CDR3 is TGTGCCAGCGAGACTCCGGGGTTTAACTTAGCGGGCTACACCTTC.

This clone was observed a few times. V is TRBV25-1 and J is TRBJ1-5; D ambiguous. V was clipped by 4 bases and J by 0 bases, with 13 bases between them. This CDR3 has 16 residues. Germline CDR1 reads MGHDK; CDR2 reads SYGVNS. The DNA for the CDR3 is TGTGCCAGCAGTGTTATCGGGAGACATAGCAATCAGCCCCAGCATTTT. Amino acids: CASSVIGRHSNQPQHF.